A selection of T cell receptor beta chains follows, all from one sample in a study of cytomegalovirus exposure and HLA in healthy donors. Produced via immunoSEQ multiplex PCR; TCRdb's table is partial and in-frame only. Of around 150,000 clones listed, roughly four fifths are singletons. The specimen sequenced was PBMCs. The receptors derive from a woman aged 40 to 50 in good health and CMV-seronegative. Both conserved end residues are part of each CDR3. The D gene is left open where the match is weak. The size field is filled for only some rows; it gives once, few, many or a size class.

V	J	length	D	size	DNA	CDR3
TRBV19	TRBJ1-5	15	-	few	TGTGCCAGTAGCCCGGTTGCGGGGGGCAATCAGCCCCAGCATTTT	CASSPVAGGNQPQHF
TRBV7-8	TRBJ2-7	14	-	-	TGTGCCAGCAGCCCCCTACAGGAGCGCTACGAGCAGTACTTC	CASSPLQERYEQYF
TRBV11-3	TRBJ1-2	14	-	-	TGTGCCAGCAGCTCTCGAGATTATGCGGGCGGCTACACCTTC	CASSSRDYAGGYTF
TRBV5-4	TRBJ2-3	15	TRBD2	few	TGTGCCAGCAGCTTGGAAGCGACTAGCGGCTATACGCAGTATTTT	CASSLEATSGYTQYF
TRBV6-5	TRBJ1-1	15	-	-	TGTGCCAGCAGTTACGGGGCACAGGGTAACACTGAAGCTTTCTTT	CASSYGAQGNTEAFF
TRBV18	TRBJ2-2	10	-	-	TGTGCCAGCTCCGCCGGGGAGCTGTTTTTT	CASSAGELFF
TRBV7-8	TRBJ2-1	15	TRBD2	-	TGTGCCAGCAGCTTAACACTACGCGGGAGCTATGAGCAGTTCTTC	CASSLTLRGSYEQFF
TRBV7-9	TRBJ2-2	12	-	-	TGTGCCAGCAGCCCCGGGACCGGGGAGCTGTTTTTT	CASSPGTGELFF
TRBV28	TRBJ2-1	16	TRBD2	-	TGTGCCAGCAGTTTCGAGGCGGGAGGGCCGGACAATGAGCAGTTCTTC	CASSFEAGGPDNEQFF
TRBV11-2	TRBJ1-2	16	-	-	TGTGCCAGCAGCTTATTTGTTTATGGGGGGAGAGGAGGCTACACCTTC	CASSLFVYGGRGGYTF
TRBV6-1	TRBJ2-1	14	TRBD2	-	TGTGCCGCCCGAGGACTAGCGGACCACAATGAGCAGTTCTTC	CAARGLADHNEQFF
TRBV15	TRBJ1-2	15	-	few	TGTGCCACCAGCAGAGATGGGAGGGGGTCGAATGGCTACACCTTC	CATSRDGRGSNGYTF
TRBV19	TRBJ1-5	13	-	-	TGTGCCAGTAGTCCAGGGCCCAATCAGCCCCAGCATTTT	CASSPGPNQPQHF
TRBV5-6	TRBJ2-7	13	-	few	TGTGCCAGCCGTCCTCCAGGGGTGCGCGAGCAGTACTTC	CASRPPGVREQYF
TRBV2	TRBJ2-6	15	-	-	TGTGCCAGCAGGCCGCCAGGCTCTGGGGCCAACGTCCTGACTTTC	CASRPPGSGANVLTF
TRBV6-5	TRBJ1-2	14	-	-	TGTGCCAGCAGTTACGCGGAGGGCGAATATGGCTACACCTTC	CASSYAEGEYGYTF
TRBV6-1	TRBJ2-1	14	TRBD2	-	TGTGCCAGTGATACTAGCGGGGGATTCAATGAGCAGTTCTTC	CASDTSGGFNEQFF
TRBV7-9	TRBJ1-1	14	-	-	TGTGCCAGCACAACCGGGACTGGGAACACTGAAGCTTTCTTT	CASTTGTGNTEAFF
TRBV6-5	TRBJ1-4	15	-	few	TGTGCCAGCAGTTACACCTCAGGGACTAATGAAAAACTGTTTTTT	CASSYTSGTNEKLFF
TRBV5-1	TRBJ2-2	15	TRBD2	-	TGCGCCAGCAAGGGGACTAGCGGGATGGCCGGGGAGCTGTTTTTT	CASKGTSGMAGELFF
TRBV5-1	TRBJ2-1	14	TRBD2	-	TGCGCCAGCAGCTTGGGTAGGACTAGCAATGAGCAGTTCTTC	CASSLGRTSNEQFF
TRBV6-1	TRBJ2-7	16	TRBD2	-	TGTGCCAGCAGTGGGGCCGGGACTAGCGGGAGATGGGAGCAGTACTTC	CASSGAGTSGRWEQYF
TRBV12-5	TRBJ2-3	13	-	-	TGTGCTAGTGGTTTGGACAGGTCAGATACGCAGTATTTT	CASGLDRSDTQYF
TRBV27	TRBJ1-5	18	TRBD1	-	TGTGCCAGCAGTTCGGGACAGGGGCCGCCGGTGGGCAATCAGCCCCAGCATTTT	CASSSGQGPPVGNQPQHF
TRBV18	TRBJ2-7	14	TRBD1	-	TGTGCCAGCTCACCTCCGGGACAGGGAAACGAGCAGTACTTC	CASSPPGQGNEQYF
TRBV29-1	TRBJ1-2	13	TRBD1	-	TGCAGCGTCACGGGACAGGGGGCGCATGGCTACACCTTC	CSVTGQGAHGYTF
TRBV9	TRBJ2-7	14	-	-	TGTGCCAGCAGCGTAGGTGGGAGCGAGAACGAGCAGTACTTC	CASSVGGSENEQYF
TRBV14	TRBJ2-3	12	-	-	TGTGCCAGCAGCCAAGAACGGGGTGCCTTGTATTTT	CASSQERGALYF
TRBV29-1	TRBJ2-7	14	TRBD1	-	TGCAGCGTTGAAGGCTGGACAGGGGGCAACGAGCAGTACTTC	CSVEGWTGGNEQYF
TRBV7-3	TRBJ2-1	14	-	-	TGTGCCAGCAGCTTATACGGGAGCTACAATGAGCAGTTCTTC	CASSLYGSYNEQFF
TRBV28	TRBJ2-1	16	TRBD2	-	TGTGCCAGCCCCCCGGGACTAGCGGGAGGGCACGATGAGCAGTTCTTC	CASPPGLAGGHDEQFF
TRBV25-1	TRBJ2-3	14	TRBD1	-	TGTGCCAGCAGTGAGACAGGGGGAGCAGATACGCAGTATTTT	CASSETGGADTQYF
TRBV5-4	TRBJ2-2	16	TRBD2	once	TGTGCCAGCAGCCCAACGGGGGGGGTTAACACCGGGGAGCTGTTTTTT	CASSPTGGVNTGELFF
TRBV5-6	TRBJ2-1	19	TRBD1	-	TGTGCCAGCAGCCAGCTTGGGTGGTTCGGGACAGGAGATTACAATGAGCAGTTCTTC	CASSQLGWFGTGDYNEQFF
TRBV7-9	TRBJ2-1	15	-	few	TGTGCCAGCAGCTTAGGTGGAGGCTCCTACAATGAGCAGTTCTTC	CASSLGGGSYNEQFF
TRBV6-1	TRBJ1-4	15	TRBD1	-	TGTGCCAGCAGTGAAAGGACAGGGGGGCCTGAAAAACTGTTTTTT	CASSERTGGPEKLFF
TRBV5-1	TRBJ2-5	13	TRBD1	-	TGCGCCAGCAGCTTAGGGACAGAAGAGACCCAGTACTTC	CASSLGTEETQYF
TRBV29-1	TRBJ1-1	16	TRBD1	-	TGCAGCGTCGCCGGGACAGGGGTCTACATGAACACTGAAGCTTTCTTT	CSVAGTGVYMNTEAFF
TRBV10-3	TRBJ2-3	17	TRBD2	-	TGTGCCATCAGTACCCCGGGGGGTAGCGGGAGGACAGATACGCAGTATTTT	CAISTPGGSGRTDTQYF
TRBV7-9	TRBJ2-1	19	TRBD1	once	TGTGCCAGCAGCTCCCAGCCCGGGACAGAGATTATGCTGGGCAATGAGCAGTTCTTC	CASSSQPGTEIMLGNEQFF
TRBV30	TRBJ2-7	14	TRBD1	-	TGTGCCTGGAGTGGCACCCGACAGGGATGGGGGCAGTACTTC	CAWSGTRQGWGQYF
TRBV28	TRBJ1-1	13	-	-	TGTGCCAGCAGCACTTCCATGAACACTGAAGCTTTCTTT	CASSTSMNTEAFF
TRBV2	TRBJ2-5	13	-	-	TGTGCCAGCAGTGGCGTCATCCAAGAGACCCAGTACTTC	CASSGVIQETQYF
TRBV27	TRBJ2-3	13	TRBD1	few	TGTGCCAGCAGCCCGAGACAGGGTGATACGCAGTATTTT	CASSPRQGDTQYF
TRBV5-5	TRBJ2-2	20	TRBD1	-	TGTGCCAGCAGCTTGGTTGTCGGACAGGGGGGTAGCGGGAAGGCCGGGGAGCTGTTTTTT	CASSLVVGQGGSGKAGELFF
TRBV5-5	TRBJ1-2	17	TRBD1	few	TGTGCCAGCAGCCCTGGGGACAGGGGGCTTTCGGTCTATGGCTACACCTTC	CASSPGDRGLSVYGYTF